The 5 T cell receptor beta chains reported below all come from one sample, sequenced in a study of identical twins. TCRdb fed the 5' RACE reads into MiXCR, producing one record per CDR3 protein. The sample consists of 240,000 or so distinct CDR3 sequences, about 10% of them appearing once. The sequencing input was memory T cells sorted from blood. These receptors were collected from a man aged 45-65 years in good health.

In regard to this clonotype: A much larger clone is a single base away; this may be a read error. This rearrangement joins TRBV15 to TRBJ2-7; D might be TRBD1 (6 bases). This CDR3 is 13 amino acids long. The germline V gene encodes CDR1 LNHNV and CDR2 YYDKDF (reference sequence). Deletions cut 1 base from V and 3 bases from J, with 7 bases between. Here the CDR3 reads CATSRGQDYEQYF. CDR3 DNA sequence: TGTGCCACCAGCAGAGGACAGGACTACGAGCAGTACTTC.

The rearrangement links TRBV6-2 or TRBV6-3 to TRBJ2-7; 7 bases line up with TRBD2. V trimming: 2 bases; J trimming: 7 bases; junction bases outside the gene matches: 14. The germline gives CDR1 MNHEY, CDR2 SVGEGT. The CDR3 runs to 16 residues. CDR3 DNA: TGTGCCAGCAGTTACGGCCCCAGGACTAGTCGGTGGGAGCAGTACTTC. This encodes CASSYGPRTSRWEQYF.

The chain couples TRBV11-2 to TRBJ2-5, with a tentative D call TRBD2 (5 bases). The CDR3 spans 15 residues. V lost 6 bases and J 5 bases, leaving 19 bases between the germline ends. CDR1 SGHAT and CDR2 FQNNGV come from the germline V gene. The CDR3 DNA reads TGTGCCAGCAGTAACTTAGTACAGTCGGGGGAGACCCAGTACTTC. This sequence encodes CASSNLVQSGETQYF.

The table lists this clonotype with a few counts. Sequence at one end of the junction differs from germline and may be a read error. DNA of the CDR3: TGCAGTGCCAGAGCCCCCATTCTAGCGGGAGGGCCGGGGGAGACCCAGTACTTC. Translation gives CSARAPILAGGPGETQYF. The V and J genes are TRBV20-1 and TRBJ2-5, with TRBD2 matching 12 bases. In germline, CDR1 is DFQATT, CDR2 SNEGSKA (reference sequence). The CDR3 loop spans 18 amino acids.

V and J are TRBV28 and TRBJ2-2; TRBD1 might be the D (5 bases). Germline lookup yields CDR1 MDHEN and CDR2 SYDVKM. Trimming shortened V by 3 bases and J by 4 bases, and 15 bases separated the two germline ends. The CDR3 consists of 16 residues. The CDR3: CASSFLDSAITGELFF. CDR3 bases: TGTGCCAGCAGTTTCCTCGACAGCGCTATCACCGGGGAGCTGTTTTTT.